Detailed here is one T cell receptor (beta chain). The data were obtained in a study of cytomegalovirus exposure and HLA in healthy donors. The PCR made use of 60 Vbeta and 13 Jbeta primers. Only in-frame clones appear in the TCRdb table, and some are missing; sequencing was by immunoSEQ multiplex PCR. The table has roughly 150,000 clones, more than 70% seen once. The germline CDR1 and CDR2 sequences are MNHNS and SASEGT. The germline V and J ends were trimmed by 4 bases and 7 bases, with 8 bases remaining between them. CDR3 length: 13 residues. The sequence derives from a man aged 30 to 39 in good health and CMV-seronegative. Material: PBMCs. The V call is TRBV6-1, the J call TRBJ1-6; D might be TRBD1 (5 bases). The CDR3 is CASSAGLNSPLHF. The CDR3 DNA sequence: TGTGCCAGCAGTGCAGGGTTGAATTCACCCCTCCACTTT.